A selection of T cell receptor beta chains follows, all from one sample in a study of blood T cell repertoires in COVID-19. Clones were sequenced by immunoSEQ multiplex PCR, and TCRdb holds only the in-frame ones, with some missing. Among approximately 97,000 clones listed, approximately 84% were seen once. What was sequenced was peripheral blood. These receptors came from a man aged 60-69 years with acute or convalescent COVID-19. Both conserved end residues are part of each CDR3. A D gene is named only where the DNA matches it firmly. Only some rows state a clone size, as once, few, many or a class for expanded clones.

CDR3aa,CDR3nt,d_gene,v_gene,j_gene,abundance
CASSVGQRSSTDTQYF,TGTGCCAGCAGCGTAGGACAAAGATCCAGCACAGATACGCAGTATTTT,-,TRBV9,TRBJ2-3,-
CASKGTGGSNSPLHF,TGTGCCAGCAAGGGGACAGGGGGAAGTAATTCACCCCTCCACTTT,TRBD1,TRBV6-5,TRBJ1-6,-
CAWAKDRPSYGYTF,TGTGCCTGGGCTAAAGACAGGCCTTCTTATGGCTACACCTTC,-,TRBV30,TRBJ1-2,once
CASSYGGGRAKEQYF,TGTGCCAGCAGTTACGGGGGCGGGAGGGCCAAGGAGCAGTACTTC,TRBD2,TRBV6-2/TRBV6-3,TRBJ2-7,once
CASSQQGSGYTF,TGTGCCAGCAGCCAACAGGGTTCTGGCTACACCTTC,-,TRBV11-2,TRBJ1-2,-
CASSLRAAFSYNEQFF,TGTGCCAGCAGCCTAAGAGCGGCATTTTCCTACAATGAGCAGTTCTTC,-,TRBV9,TRBJ2-1,-
CASSTTSGNSDTQYF,TGTGCCAGCAGTACCACCTCCGGGAACTCAGATACGCAGTATTTT,-,TRBV5-4,TRBJ2-3,-
CASSSSGNTEAFF,TGTGCCAGCAGTTCATCAGGGAACACTGAAGCTTTCTTT,-,TRBV5-5,TRBJ1-1,-
CASSQDMTSNEQFF,TGCGCCAGCAGCCAAGATATGACTAGCAATGAGCAGTTCTTC,-,TRBV4-3,TRBJ2-1,-
CASSLSYGYGYTF,TGTGCCAGCAGTTTAAGTTACGGGTATGGCTACACCTTC,-,TRBV27,TRBJ1-2,once
CASSLASRTGGTDTQYF,TGCGCCAGCAGCTTGGCTTCACGGACAGGGGGCACAGATACGCAGTATTTT,TRBD1,TRBV5-1,TRBJ2-3,-
CASSPGQGVGSPLHF,TGTGCCAGCTCACCCGGACAGGGGGTAGGTTCACCCCTCCACTTT,TRBD1,TRBV18,TRBJ1-6,-
CASSFGDRGNYNEQFF,TGTGCCAGTAGTTTCGGGGACAGGGGAAACTACAATGAGCAGTTCTTC,TRBD1,TRBV19,TRBJ2-1,-
CASSFWRENSPLHF,TGTGCCAGCAGTTTCTGGCGGGAAAATTCACCCCTCCACTTT,-,TRBV11-2,TRBJ1-6,-
CASSPSQLAGGTDTQYF,TGTGCCAGCTCACCATCCCAACTAGCGGGGGGCACAGATACGCAGTATTTT,TRBD2,TRBV18,TRBJ2-3,-
CASTNTGELFF,TGTGCCAGTACAAACACCGGGGAGCTGTTTTTT,-,TRBV19,TRBJ2-2,-
CASSSPQGVDRYEQYF,TGTGCCAGCAGCTCCCCCCAGGGGGTTGATCGGTACGAGCAGTACTTC,TRBD1,TRBV7-2,TRBJ2-7,-
CASSQGLANQETQYF,TGCGCCAGCAGCCAAGGACTAGCGAACCAAGAGACCCAGTACTTC,TRBD2,TRBV4-3,TRBJ2-5,-